These 17 T cell receptor beta chains were all obtained from the same sample, sequenced in a study of monozygotic twins with inflammatory bowel disease (dated by TCRdb to between 2019 and 2020). Library generation was performed with 5' RACE. Sequencing instrument: Illumina HiSeq 2500. Following reprocessing of the reads by TCRdb, the data hold one row per CDR3 protein sequence and no DNA is available. The table for this sample lists under 200,000 distinct CDR3 sequences. The ten largest clones represent 2.8% of the sample. Sequences were obtained from blood. All receptors come from a human donor with ulcerative colitis or Crohn's disease, or a healthy co-twin of an affected twin (not recorded which).

This sequence joins TRBV28 and TRBJ2-1; TCRdb calls TRBD1, which cannot be checked without DNA. In germline, CDR1 is MDHEN, CDR2 SYDVKM. This CDR3 comprises 15 residues. CDR3 sequence: CASSFGQGNYNEQFF.

The rearrangement uses TRBV6-1 and TRBJ2-2; absent DNA, TCRdb's TRBD1 call cannot be checked. Germline V lookup: CDR1 MNHNS, CDR2 SASEGT. The CDR3 length is 14 residues. The CDR3 loop reads CASTFGGHTGELFF.

This sequence joins TRBV10-3 and TRBJ1-2; TCRdb's assignment of TRBD1 cannot be checked, as there is no DNA. The CDR3 totals 14 residues. The germline V gene encodes CDR1 ENHRY and CDR2 SYGVKD. CDR3 sequence reads: CAISDDRASYGYTF.

The J gene is TRBJ2-7, the V gene TRBV4-1; the TCRdb D gene call, TRBD1, has no DNA to confirm it. Looked up from germline, CDR1 is MGHRA and CDR2 is YSYEKL. The CDR3 is 15 amino acids. CDR3 protein: CASSPRTGLPYEQYF.

The chain combines TRBV7-3 with TRBJ2-2. CDR1 is SGHTA, CDR2 FQGTGA, per germline. The CDR3 extends over 16 amino acids. CDR3 sequence reads: CASSLHSGLNTGELFF.

The chain links TRBV7-9 to TRBJ2-1; lacking DNA, the TRBD1 call made by TCRdb goes unchecked. This CDR3 is 16 amino acids long. Per germline, CDR1 SEHNR and CDR2 FQNEAQ (reference sequence). The CDR3 region is CASNPGTDSPYNEQFF.

The chain links TRBV12-3 or TRBV12-4 to TRBJ2-3; TCRdb's D gene call, TRBD1, goes unchecked for lack of DNA. This CDR3 has 15 amino acids. This CDR3 reads CASSPPGPQQDTQYF.

This chain connects TRBV5-1 to TRBJ1-1; TCRdb proposes TRBD1, but this gene call is untestable without DNA. Germline V gives CDR1 SGHRS, CDR2 YFSETQ. The CDR3 sequence is 15 residues long. CDR3 sequence: CASGSTGAAATEAFF.

This chain joins TRBV29-1 and TRBJ2-6. The CDR3 is 17 amino acids. Germline values: CDR1 SQVTM, CDR2 ANQGSEA. CDR3: CSVEDSSGNSGANVLTF.

The CDR3 reads CASSFMGLGQPQHF. V gene TRBV7-9 combines with J gene TRBJ1-5. CDR1 is SEHNR and CDR2 is FQNEAQ in the germline V gene (reference sequence). The CDR3 is 14 residues long.

This chain links TRBV29-1 with TRBJ2-3. This CDR3 is built from 13 residues. Germline CDR1 and CDR2: SQVTM and ANQGSEA. CDR3 sequence: CSVEQRAPDTQYF.

The chain carries TRBV29-1 and TRBJ1-1; TCRdb's D call of TRBD1 is untestable without DNA. CDR1 and CDR2 (germline): SQVTM, ANQGSEA. The CDR3 loop spans 13 amino acids. CDR3 in amino acids: CSVGRQVDTEAFF.

J is TRBJ2-1 and V is TRBV3-1; TCRdb selects TRBD2, and the lack of DNA leaves this call unchecked. Germline V gene lookup returns CDR1 LGHDT and CDR2 YNNKEL (reference sequence). The CDR3 length is 16 residues. This chain's CDR3 is CASSQTGTSGRDRQFF.

The chain combines TRBV7-9 with TRBJ2-1; TCRdb's D call of TRBD1 is untestable without DNA. The CDR3 is 14 residues long. Germline V gene sequence: CDR1 SEHNR, CDR2 FQNEAQ (reference sequence). Here the CDR3 reads CASSLEVTGNEQFF.

CDR3 residues: CASSSSGATVNEQFF. The rearrangement joins TRBV7-8 to TRBJ2-1. CDR1 and CDR2 (germline): SGHVS, FQNEAQ. The CDR3 sequence is 15 residues long.

The J gene is TRBJ2-7, the V gene TRBV20-1; lacking DNA, the TRBD1 call made by TCRdb goes unchecked. Germline V gene lookup returns CDR1 DFQATT and CDR2 SNEGSKA (reference sequence). This CDR3 has 15 amino acids. Here the CDR3 reads CSASRPGQGVYEQYF.

The rearrangement uses TRBV29-1 and TRBJ2-3; the TCRdb call, TRBD2, lacks DNA for checking. There are 16 residues in the CDR3. Germline values: CDR1 SQVTM, CDR2 ANQGSEA. The CDR3 region is CSVDGTSGKSTDTQYF.